This T cell receptor beta chain derives from a study of T cells after yellow fever vaccination. Study-wide background: SMART-Seq v4 Ultra Low Input prepared the low-cell-number fractions. Overall study findings and caveats: Post-booster reappearance was seen for most primary-vaccination clones (nearly 97% CD4, around 91% CD8).

By 5'RACE template switching, TCR cDNA was produced, with a universal primer site and UMIs added in the process. From the 5' RACE reads, TCRdb called clonotypes with MiXCR, one entry per CDR3 protein. The profile shows some 560,000 distinct CDR3 sequences, about 17% of them singletons. The table lists this clonotype with a few counts. The antigen remains undetermined. The clonotype originates from a man younger than 30 who received the YFV17D yellow fever vaccine. The sequences come from PBMCs, collected less than 6 days after the first yellow fever vaccination.

The CDR3 DNA sequence: TGCAGTGCTAGAGATGTCAATCAGCCCCAGCATTTT. Encoded protein: CSARDVNQPQHF. V usage is TRBV20-1 and J usage is TRBJ1-5; no clear D. CDR1 DFQATT and CDR2 SNEGSKA come from the germline V gene (reference sequence). V shed 0 bases and J shed 3 bases, with 3 bases lying between them. CDR3 length: 12 amino acids.